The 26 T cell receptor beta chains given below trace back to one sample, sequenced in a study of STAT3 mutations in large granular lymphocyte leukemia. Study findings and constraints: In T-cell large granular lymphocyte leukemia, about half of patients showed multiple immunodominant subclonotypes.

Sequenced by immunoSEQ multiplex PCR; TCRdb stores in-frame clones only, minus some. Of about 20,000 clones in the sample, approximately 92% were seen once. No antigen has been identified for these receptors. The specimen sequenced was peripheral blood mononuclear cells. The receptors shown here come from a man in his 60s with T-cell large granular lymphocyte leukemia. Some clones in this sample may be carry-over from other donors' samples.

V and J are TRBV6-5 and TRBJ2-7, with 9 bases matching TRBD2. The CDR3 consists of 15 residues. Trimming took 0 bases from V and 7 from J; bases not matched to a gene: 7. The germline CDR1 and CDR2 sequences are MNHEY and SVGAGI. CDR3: CASSYSRAGGLEQYF. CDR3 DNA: TGTGCCAGCAGTTACTCAAGAGCGGGAGGCTTAGAGCAGTACTTC.

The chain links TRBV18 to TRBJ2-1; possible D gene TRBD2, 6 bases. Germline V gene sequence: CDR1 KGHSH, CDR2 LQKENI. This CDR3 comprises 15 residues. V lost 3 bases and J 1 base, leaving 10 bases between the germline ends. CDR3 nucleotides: TGTGCCAGCTCACCGGCGGAGGGTTCCTACAATGAGCAGTTCTTC. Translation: CASSPAEGSYNEQFF.

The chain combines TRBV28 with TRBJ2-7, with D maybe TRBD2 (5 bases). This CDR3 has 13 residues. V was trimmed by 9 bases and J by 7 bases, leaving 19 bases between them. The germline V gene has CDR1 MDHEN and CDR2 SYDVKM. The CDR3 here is CASRQSGSSEQYF. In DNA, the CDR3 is TGTGCCAGTCGGCAGTCGGGGAGTAGTGAGCAGTACTTC.

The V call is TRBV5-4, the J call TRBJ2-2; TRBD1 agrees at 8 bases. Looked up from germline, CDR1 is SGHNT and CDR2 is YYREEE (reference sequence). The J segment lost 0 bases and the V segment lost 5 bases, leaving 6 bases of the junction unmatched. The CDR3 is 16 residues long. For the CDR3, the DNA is TGTGCCAGCAGGGAAAGGACAGGGACGAACACCGGGGAGCTGTTTTTT. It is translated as CASRERTGTNTGELFF. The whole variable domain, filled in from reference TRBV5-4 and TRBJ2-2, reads ETGVTQSPTHLIKTRGQQVTLRCSSQSGHNTVSWYQQALGQGPQFIFQYYREEENGRGNFPPRFSGLQFPNYSSELNVNALELDDSALYLCASRERTGTNTGELFFGEGSRLTVL.

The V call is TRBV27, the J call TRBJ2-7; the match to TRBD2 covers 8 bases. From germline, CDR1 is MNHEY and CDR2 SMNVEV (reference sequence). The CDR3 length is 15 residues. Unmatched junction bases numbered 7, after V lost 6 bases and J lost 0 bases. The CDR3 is CASRGWLAGSYEQYF. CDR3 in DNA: TGTGCCAGCAGGGGTTGGCTAGCGGGCTCCTACGAGCAGTACTTC.

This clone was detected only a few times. CDR3 DNA: TGTGCCAGCAGCCTCTCGACAGGGGGTTTCTACAATGAGCAGTTCTTC. The encoded protein is CASSLSTGGFYNEQFF. The gene calls are TRBV5-4 and TRBJ2-1; 9 positions match TRBD1. This CDR3 has 16 amino acids. CDR1 SGHNT and CDR2 YYREEE come from the germline V gene (reference sequence). V lost 4 bases and J lost 3; bases outside the gene matches: 8. The complete variable domain, with remaining parts taken from reference TRBV5-4 and TRBJ2-1, reads ETGVTQSPTHLIKTRGQQVTLRCSSQSGHNTVSWYQQALGQGPQFIFQYYREEENGRGNFPPRFSGLQFPNYSSELNVNALELDDSALYLCASSLSTGGFYNEQFFGPGTRLTVL.

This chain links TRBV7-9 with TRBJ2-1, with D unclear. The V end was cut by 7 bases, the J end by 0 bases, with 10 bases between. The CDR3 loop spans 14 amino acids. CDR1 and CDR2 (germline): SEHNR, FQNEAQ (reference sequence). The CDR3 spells CASMTPASYNEQFF. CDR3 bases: TGTGCCAGCATGACTCCTGCCTCCTACAATGAGCAGTTCTTC.

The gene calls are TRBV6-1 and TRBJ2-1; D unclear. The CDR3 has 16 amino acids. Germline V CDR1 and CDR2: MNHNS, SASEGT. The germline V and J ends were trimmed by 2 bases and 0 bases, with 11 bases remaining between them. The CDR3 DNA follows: TGTGCCAGCAGTGAATTGTACCAGCTCTCCTACAATGAGCAGTTCTTC. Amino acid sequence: CASSELYQLSYNEQFF.

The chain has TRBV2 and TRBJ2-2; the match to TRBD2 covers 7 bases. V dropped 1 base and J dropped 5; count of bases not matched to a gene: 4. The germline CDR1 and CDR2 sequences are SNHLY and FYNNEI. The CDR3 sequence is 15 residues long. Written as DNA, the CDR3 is TGTGCCAGCAGTGAAGGGGACTACATTACCGGGGAGCTGTTTTTT. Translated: CASSEGDYITGELFF.

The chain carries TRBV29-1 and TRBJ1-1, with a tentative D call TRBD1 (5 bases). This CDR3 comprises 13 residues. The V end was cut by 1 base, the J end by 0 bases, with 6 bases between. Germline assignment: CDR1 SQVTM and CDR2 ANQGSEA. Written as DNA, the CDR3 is TGCAGCGTTGAAGCAGGGATGAACACTGAAGCTTTCTTT. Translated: CSVEAGMNTEAFF.

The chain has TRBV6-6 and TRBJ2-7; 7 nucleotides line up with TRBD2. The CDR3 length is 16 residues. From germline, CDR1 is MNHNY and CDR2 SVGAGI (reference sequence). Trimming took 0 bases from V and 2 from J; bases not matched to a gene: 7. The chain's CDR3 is CASSYSFSGVTYEQYF. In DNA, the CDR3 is TGTGCCAGCAGTTACTCGTTCAGCGGGGTCACCTACGAGCAGTACTTC.

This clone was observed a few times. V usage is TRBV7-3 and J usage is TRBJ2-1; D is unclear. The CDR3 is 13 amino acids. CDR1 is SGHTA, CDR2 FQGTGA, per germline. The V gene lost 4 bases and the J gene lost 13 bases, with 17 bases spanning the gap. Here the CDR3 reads CASSSASVENQFF. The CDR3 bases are TGTGCCAGCAGCTCCGCGAGCGTGGAGAATCAGTTCTTC.

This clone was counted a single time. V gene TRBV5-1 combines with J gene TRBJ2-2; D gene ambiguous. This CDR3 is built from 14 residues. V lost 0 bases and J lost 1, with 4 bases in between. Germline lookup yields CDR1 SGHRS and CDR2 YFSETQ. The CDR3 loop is CASSLVLNTGELFF. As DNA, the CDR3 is TGCGCCAGCAGCTTGGTCCTGAACACCGGGGAGCTGTTTTTT.

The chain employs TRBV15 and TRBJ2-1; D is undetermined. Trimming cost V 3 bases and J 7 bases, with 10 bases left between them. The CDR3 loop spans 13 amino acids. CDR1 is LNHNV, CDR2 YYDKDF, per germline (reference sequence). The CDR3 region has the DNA TGTGCCACCAGCAGGTCCCAGTCGAATGAGCAGTTCTTC. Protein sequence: CATSRSQSNEQFF.

The CDR3 sequence: CAISTGTSGSTDTQYF. The CDR3 DNA is TGTGCCATCAGCACCGGGACTAGCGGCAGCACAGATACGCAGTATTTT. The J gene is TRBJ2-3, the V gene TRBV10-3; TRBD2 aligns across 11 bases. The CDR3 consists of 16 residues. V was clipped by 6 bases and J by 0 bases; unmatched bases: 5. Per the germline V gene, CDR1 is ENHRY and CDR2 is SYGVKD.

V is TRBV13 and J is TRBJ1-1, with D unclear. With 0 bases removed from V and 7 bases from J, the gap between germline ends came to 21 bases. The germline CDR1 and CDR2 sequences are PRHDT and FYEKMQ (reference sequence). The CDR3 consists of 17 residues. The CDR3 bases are TGTGCCAGCAGCTTAGGCCAATTCCCCCCCGTGGGCAGTGAAGCTTTCTTT. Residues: CASSLGQFPPVGSEAFF.

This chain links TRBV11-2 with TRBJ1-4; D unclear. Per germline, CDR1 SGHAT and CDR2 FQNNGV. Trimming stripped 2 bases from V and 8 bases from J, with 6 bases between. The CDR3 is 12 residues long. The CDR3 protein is CASSLFREKLFF. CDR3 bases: TGTGCCAGCAGCTTATTTCGCGAAAAACTGTTTTTT.

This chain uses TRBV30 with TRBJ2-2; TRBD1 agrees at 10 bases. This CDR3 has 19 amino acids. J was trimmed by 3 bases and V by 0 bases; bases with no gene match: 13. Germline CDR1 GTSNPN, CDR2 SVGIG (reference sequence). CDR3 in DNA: TGTGCCTGGAGTGTAGTTCGGGACAGGGGCCTGGGATACACCGGGGAGCTGTTTTTT. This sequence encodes CAWSVVRDRGLGYTGELFF.

CDR3 nucleotide sequence: TGTGCCAGCAGCTTGATTAGCGGGGAAGTAGGGGCCCAGTACTTC. It translates to CASSLISGEVGAQYF. The chain employs TRBV5-4 and TRBJ2-5; 8 bases match TRBD2. The ends lost 1 base at V and 9 bases at J; junction bases unmatched: 11. CDR1 and CDR2 from the germline V gene are SGHNT and YYREEE (reference sequence). This CDR3 has 15 residues.

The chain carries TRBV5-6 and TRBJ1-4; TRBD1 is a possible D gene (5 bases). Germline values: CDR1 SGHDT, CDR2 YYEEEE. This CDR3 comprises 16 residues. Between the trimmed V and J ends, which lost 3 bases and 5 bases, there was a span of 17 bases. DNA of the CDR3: TGTGCCAGCAGCTCCCAAACCGGGACCCGCAATGAAAAACTGTTTTTT. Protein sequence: CASSSQTGTRNEKLFF.

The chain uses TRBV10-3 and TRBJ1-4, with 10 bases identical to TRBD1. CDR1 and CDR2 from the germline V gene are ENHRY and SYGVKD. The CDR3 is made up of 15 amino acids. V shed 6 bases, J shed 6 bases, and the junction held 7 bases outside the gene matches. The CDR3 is CAISTGTGVYEKLFF. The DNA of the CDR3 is TGTGCCATCAGCACCGGGACAGGGGTTTATGAAAAACTGTTTTTT.

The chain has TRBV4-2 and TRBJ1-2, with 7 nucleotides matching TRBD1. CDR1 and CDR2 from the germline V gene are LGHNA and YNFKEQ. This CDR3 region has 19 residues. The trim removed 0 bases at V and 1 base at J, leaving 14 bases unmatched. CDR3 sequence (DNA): TGTGCCAGCAGCCAAGATCAAGATTCCCCGGGACAGCTTAACTATGGCTACACCTTC. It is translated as CASSQDQDSPGQLNYGYTF.

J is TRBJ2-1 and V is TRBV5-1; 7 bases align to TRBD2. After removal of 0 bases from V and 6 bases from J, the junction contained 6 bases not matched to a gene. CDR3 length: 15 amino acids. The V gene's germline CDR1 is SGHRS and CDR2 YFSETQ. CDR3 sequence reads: CASSLDGGSSNEQFF. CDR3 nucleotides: TGCGCCAGCAGCTTGGATGGCGGGAGTTCCAATGAGCAGTTCTTC. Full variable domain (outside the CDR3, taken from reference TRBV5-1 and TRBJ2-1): KAGVTQTPRYLIKTRGQQVTLSCSPISGHRSVSWYQQTPGQGLQFLFEYFSETQRNKGNFPGRFSGRQFSNSRSEMNVSTLELGDSALYLCASSLDGGSSNEQFFGPGTRLTVL.

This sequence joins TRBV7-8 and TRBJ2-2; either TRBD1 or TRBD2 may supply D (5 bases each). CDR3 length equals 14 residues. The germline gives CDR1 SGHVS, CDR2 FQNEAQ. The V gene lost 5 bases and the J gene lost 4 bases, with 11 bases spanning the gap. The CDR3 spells CASSPGTATGELFF. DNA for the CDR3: TGTGCCAGCAGCCCCGGGACGGCCACCGGGGAGCTGTTTTTT.

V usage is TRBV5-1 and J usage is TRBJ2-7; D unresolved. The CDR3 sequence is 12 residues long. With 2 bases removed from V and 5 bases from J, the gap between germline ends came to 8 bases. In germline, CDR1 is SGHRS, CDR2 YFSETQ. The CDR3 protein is CASSFPGDEQYF. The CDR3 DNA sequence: TGCGCCAGCAGCTTCCCAGGAGACGAGCAGTACTTC. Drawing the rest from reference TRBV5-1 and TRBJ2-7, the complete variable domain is KAGVTQTPRYLIKTRGQQVTLSCSPISGHRSVSWYQQTPGQGLQFLFEYFSETQRNKGNFPGRFSGRQFSNSRSEMNVSTLELGDSALYLCASSFPGDEQYFGPGTRLTVT.

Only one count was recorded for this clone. This CDR3 is CASSPRQGASNQPQHF. The CDR3 nucleotides are TGTGCCAGCAGCCCACGACAGGGGGCTAGCAATCAGCCCCAGCATTTT. The V and J genes are TRBV5-6 and TRBJ1-5, with TRBD1 matching over 10 bases. The CDR3 sequence is 16 residues long. V shed 4 bases and J 0 bases; nucleotides not matched to a gene: 4. Germline V gene sequence: CDR1 SGHDT, CDR2 YYEEEE.